Shown below are 6 T cell receptor beta chains from a single sample sequenced in a study of breast tumors, draining lymph nodes, adjacent tissues. TCRdb reanalysed the multiplex PCR reads using MiXCR and keeps one entry per CDR3 protein. The sample has 14,000 or so distinct CDR3 sequences; roughly three fifths are singletons. The sequencing input was tumor-adjacent breast tissue. These receptors were collected from a female donor with breast cancer. Some clones in this sample may be carry-over from other donors' samples.

The chain is built from TRBV14 and TRBJ1-1, with no clear D. Germline V CDR1 and CDR2: SGHDN, FVKESK. The CDR3 runs 14 residues. Trimming cost V 0 bases and J 6 bases, with 11 bases left between them. The CDR3 region has the DNA TGTGCCAGCAGCCAAGATCTCGGGAGCCCTGAAGCTTTCTTT. This gives the protein CASSQDLGSPEAFF. The entire variable domain, with the rest obtained from reference TRBV14 and TRBJ1-1, is as follows: EAGVTQFPSHSVIEKGQTVTLRCDPISGHDNLYWYRRVMGKEIKFLLHFVKESKQDESGMPNNRFLAERTGGTYSTLKVQPAELEDSGVYFCASSQDLGSPEAFFGQGTRLTVV.

The chain employs TRBV9 and TRBJ1-3; no definite D call. Germline V gene sequence: CDR1 SGDLS, CDR2 YYNGEE. This CDR3 spans 15 amino acids. V shed 4 bases and J shed 4 bases, with 15 bases lying between them. The CDR3 loop is CASSPSGVAGNTIYF. Here the CDR3 DNA reads TGTGCCAGCAGCCCTAGTGGGGTAGCGGGAAACACCATATATTTT.

The J gene is TRBJ2-5, the V gene TRBV29-1; 8 bases align to TRBD1. This CDR3 is built from 12 residues. V lost 6 bases to trimming and J lost 8 bases; unmatched junction nucleotides: 8. The germline V gene encodes CDR1 SQVTM and CDR2 ANQGSEA. CDR3 residues: CSVDRDGDTQYF. DNA for the CDR3: TGCAGCGTGGACAGGGATGGGGACACCCAGTACTTC.

The V and J genes are TRBV20-1 and TRBJ2-1; D is ambiguous. CDR3 length equals 11 residues. From germline, CDR1 is DFQATT and CDR2 SNEGSKA (reference sequence). V gave up 2 bases and J gave up 8 bases, with 7 bases separating them. The CDR3: CSARRIYEQFF. The CDR3 bases are TGCAGTGCTAGACGAATCTATGAGCAGTTCTTC.

This clonotype is medium-sized (0.01 to 0.1%) by share. The genes are TRBV11-1 and TRBJ2-3; D may match TRBD1 or TRBD2 (5 bases each). Germline-derived CDR1 and CDR2 are SGHAT and FQDESV (reference sequence). V was shortened by 3 bases and J by 3 bases, with 16 bases between the two germline ends. The CDR3 loop spans 16 amino acids. The CDR3 nucleotides are TGTGCCAGCAGCTTGGGTCTTCAGGGAGCGACAGATACGCAGTATTTT. Encoded protein: CASSLGLQGATDTQYF.

This clonotype is medium-sized by share. The CDR3 is CASSQEGAWGRETQYF. Written as DNA, the CDR3 is TGCGCCAGCAGCCAAGAGGGGGCGTGGGGGAGGGAGACCCAGTACTTC. The chain combines TRBV4-1 with TRBJ2-5; D possibly matches TRBD1 or TRBD2 (6 bases each). The V end was cut by 0 bases, the J end by 5 bases, with 16 bases between. This CDR3 comprises 16 residues. Germline CDR1 reads MGHRA; CDR2 reads YSYEKL.